A selection of T cell receptor beta chains follows, all from one sample in a study of T-cell reconstitution after alpha-beta-depleted transplantation in children. Via MiXCR, TCRdb re-called the PCR reads, giving one row per CDR3 protein. This table holds some 440,000 distinct CDR3 sequences, roughly 16% found once. The specimen comprised PBMCs, mostly from graft donor cells, sampled 360 days after TCRalphabeta/CD19-depleted stem cell transplant. The receptors stem from a boy in the first two years of life who had a stem cell transplant for Wiskott-Aldrich syndrome, so the T cells may come from the graft donor. Both conserved end residues are part of each CDR3.

V	J	CDR3
TRBV4-1	TRBJ2-7	CASSHLQGYEQYF
TRBV2	TRBJ2-7	CASSEYKLAGGPSTRGQYF
TRBV2	TRBJ2-7	CASRPPGHQPSYEQYF
TRBV19	TRBJ2-3	CASSTDPFTDTQYF
TRBV6-1	TRBJ2-7	CASSAGTNYEQYF
TRBV4-2	TRBJ2-2	CASSQVGLAVGELFF
TRBV14	TRBJ1-2	CASSGQGEYGYTF
TRBV20-1	TRBJ1-2	CSAGHPAYGYTF
TRBV12-3/TRBV12-4	TRBJ2-3	CASSTSGRGRTDTQYF
TRBV5-1	TRBJ2-1	CASSLLFYNEQFF
TRBV3-1	TRBJ2-7	CASSQTTGVWREQYF
TRBV27	TRBJ2-7	CASRALGRGSYEQYF
TRBV12-3/TRBV12-4	TRBJ1-5	CASSPRDGQPQHF
TRBV12-3/TRBV12-4	TRBJ2-5	CASRRSGETQYF
TRBV6-1	TRBJ2-1	CASSATGIYNEQFF
TRBV27	TRBJ2-3	CARPETGIIEDGDTQYF
TRBV5-5	TRBJ2-7	CASSPTSVLPSGYF
TRBV20-1	TRBJ2-2	CSATRLAGGELFF
TRBV3-1	TRBJ1-6	CASSQGDRNNSPLHF
TRBV7-9	TRBJ2-5	CASSLRKLAGGQETQYF
TRBV20-1	TRBJ2-7	CSASRGLYEQYF
TRBV5-1	TRBJ2-1	CASSSEVLAGLYNEQFF
TRBV6-1	TRBJ2-1	CASSAWTGAYNEQFF
TRBV2	TRBJ2-2	CASSVRQGSGGELFF
TRBV6-5	TRBJ2-7	CASSYSRSNYEQYF
TRBV27	TRBJ2-7	CASSLTGTYSHEQYF
TRBV5-1	TRBJ2-1	CASSPTAGSRGQGEQFF
TRBV5-1	TRBJ2-5	CASSLALRRETQYF
TRBV5-1	TRBJ2-5	CASSLASYTWTQYF
TRBV5-1	TRBJ2-5	CASSLEWPQETQYF
TRBV7-9	TRBJ2-7	CASSFAGSHEQYF
TRBV3-1	TRBJ1-4	CASSWRGATNEKLFF
TRBV20-1	TRBJ2-1	CSARVDRYNEQFF
TRBV25-1	TRBJ2-3	CASSPDRGTDTQYF
TRBV11-2	TRBJ2-4	CASSVYPGANIQYF
TRBV25-1	TRBJ2-2	CASSKGPLGTGELFF
TRBV5-1	TRBJ2-1	CASSLDADNEQFF
TRBV12-3/TRBV12-4	TRBJ2-1	CASSFWGRANEQFF
TRBV29-1	TRBJ2-2	CSAPSRAGELFF
TRBV18	TRBJ2-2	CASSWLASNTGELFF
TRBV11-2	TRBJ2-3	CASSHRDRDTDTQYF
TRBV27	TRBJ2-5	CASRDYPYQETQYF
TRBV28	TRBJ1-6	CASSFLRDNSPLHF
TRBV10-2	TRBJ2-3	CASTGGSTDTQYF
TRBV15	TRBJ2-7	CATSRETAYEQYF